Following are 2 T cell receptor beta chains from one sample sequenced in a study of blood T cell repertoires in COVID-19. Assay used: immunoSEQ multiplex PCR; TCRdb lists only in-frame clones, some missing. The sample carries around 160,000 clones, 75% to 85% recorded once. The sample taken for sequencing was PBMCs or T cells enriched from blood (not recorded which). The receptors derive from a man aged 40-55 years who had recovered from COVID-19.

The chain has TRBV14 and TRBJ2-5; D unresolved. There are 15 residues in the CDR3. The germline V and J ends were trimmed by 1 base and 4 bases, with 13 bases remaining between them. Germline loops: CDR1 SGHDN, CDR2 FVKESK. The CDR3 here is CASSQAVRSSETQYF. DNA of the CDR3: TGTGCCAGCAGCCAAGCCGTCAGGTCCTCAGAGACCCAGTACTTC.

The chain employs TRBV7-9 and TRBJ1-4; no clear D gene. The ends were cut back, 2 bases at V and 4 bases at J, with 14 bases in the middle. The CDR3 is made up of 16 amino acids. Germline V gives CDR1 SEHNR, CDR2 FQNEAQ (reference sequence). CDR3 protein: CASSLSSQSGNEKLFF. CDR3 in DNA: TGTGCCAGCAGCTTATCCAGCCAGAGCGGTAATGAAAAACTGTTTTTT.